This record concerns one T cell receptor (beta chain) sequence. It lacks a known antigen. Base qualities were left out, and no much larger clone turns up one base away. This sample stems from a study of shared clonotypes between healthy human individuals (dated by TCRdb to the early 2020s). In terms of the full investigation: The cohort comprised a couple of women and a few men aged 18 to 49 years. For each donor, CD4 naive and CD4 memory were each given three plates, CD8 naive was given two plates, and CD8 memory was given one plate. The study deeply sequenced blood TCR repertoires of 5 or 6 healthy adults to estimate repertoire size and the extent of clonotype sharing between individuals. To increase sequencing depth and limit assay-specific biases, TCR repertoire library preparation and sequencing were carried out by different laboratories using diverse techniques. Each donor's leukapheresis produced roughly between roughly 0.85 and 10 billion PBMCs.

Points the paper makes about the study in general: The small number of donors limited the genetic and exposure-history diversity represented. Naive subsets generally had larger estimated clonotype richness than memory subsets did. Incomplete sequencing was indicated by rarefaction of sorted-subset datasets, despite the large sequencing depth. Across a handful of donors, 5% to 6% of naive CD4, approximately 4% of naive CD8, 2% to 2.5% of memory CD4, and roughly 0.4% of memory CD8 clonotypes were shared. Sampling was restricted to blood, and TCR repertoires in tissues likely differ from the TCR repertoires found in blood. Clonotypes shared by all four sorted-subset donors showed higher generation probabilities than non-shared clonotypes. Based on pairwise subsampling, the degree of clonotype sharing among donors was expected to be affected by sequencing depth.

For the CD8 naive samples, CD45RO-negative cells were positively selected for CCR7, yielding a CD45RA+CCR7+ population from which TemRA cells were excluded. Healthy HIV-negative adults with no recently reported acute infections or vaccinations were included as donors. Only Caucasian adults living in Nashville, Tennessee, USA were represented among the donors. Blood was collected by leukapheresis, and PBMCs were isolated by Ficoll-Histopaque density gradient centrifugation and then cryopreserved in liquid nitrogen vapor phase. Purity and quantity of every magnetically sorted T cell population were checked by analytical flow cytometry. Genomic DNA was isolated from each sorted fraction and quantified by UV absorbance on a Nanodrop 2000c. Using the deep immunoSEQ assay, multiplex PCR amplified TCR CDR3 regions from genomic DNA. Extracted genomic DNA from each cell subset was spread evenly across all wells of several immunoSEQ 96-well plates, with each plate serving as a replicate. For sorted subsets, roughly 200 ng genomic DNA, equal to 30,000 or so T cell genomes, was loaded into each replicate PCR. Purified libraries were measured with a Qubit 3.0 fluorometer, size-checked on a Bioanalyzer 2100, and measured again with the KAPA Library Quantification kit. Each immunoSEQ 96-well plate was sequenced on its own single-read 150-cycle Illumina NextSeq 550 flow cell. Turning to the authors' computational methods: Because the immunoSEQ output included only junctional sequences and no quality scores, the filtering could not be the same as the filtering used for full-length reads. To assign V/J genes and CDR3, sequences were annotated using PyIR, a Python wrapper for IgBLAST v1.9, with IMGT germline references. Reads were removed for weak V/J assignments (E-value above 1e-6), missing CDR3, stop codons, out-of-frame junctions, or ambiguous translated residues. V3J clonotypes were defined by identical inferred V gene, J gene, and CDR3 amino acid sequence. The percentage overlap between two repertoires was calculated by dividing the number of shared unique clonotypes by the size of the smaller repertoire. Richness of each repertoire was evaluated using RTK rarefaction, the Chao1 estimator, and Recon v2.1 estimates of unobserved clonotypes. Generation probabilities were computed with OLGA for all TCRbeta clonotypes obtained by the gDNA method from several donors. TCRdb holds this immuneACCESS table with in-frame rearrangements only. Some clones are missing; in checked studies, unresolved V genes explain under half, and the rest has no known cause. V, J and clone size are taken as reported in that table, and D and trimming were inferred from the DNA itself. The sample has about 2,100,000 clones on record, about 93% of them singletons. The ten largest clones add up to under 2% of the sample.

As encoded in the germline V gene, CDR1 is MDHEN while CDR2 is SYDVKM. Measured from the cysteine to the phenylalanine, the CDR3 is 15 residues long. Just the 45-base CDR3 DNA is kept, in frame starting at base 1. V is pared back by 6 bases and J by 5 bases, with 16 bases lying between the germline termini. The chain couples TRBV28 to TRBJ1-4; the D gene cannot be resolved reliably. The origin of this receptor is a young man in good health. Some clones in this sample may be carry-over from other donors' samples. The sample comprised naive CD8+ T cells from PBMCs. What the cell subset or site label conveys for this sample: CD45RA+CCR7+. The CDR3 region: CASRRSTRANEKLFF. The nucleotides are TGTGCCAGCAGACGCAGCACAAGAGCGAATGAAAAACTGTTTTTT.